These 8 T cell receptor beta chains were sequenced from one sample in a study of T cells after yellow fever vaccination. From the 5' RACE reads, TCRdb called clonotypes with MiXCR, one entry per CDR3 protein. The sample holds hundreds of thousands of distinct CDR3 sequences, roughly 19% seen once. Sample: PBMCs, taken 15 days after the yellow fever booster vaccination. The receptors were sampled from a man aged 25 to 40 who received the YFV17D yellow fever vaccine.

This clonotype was counted only a few times. The rearrangement uses TRBV5-1 and TRBJ2-1; 7 positions agree with TRBD1. The CDR3 is made up of 16 amino acids. V was clipped by 0 bases and J by 3 bases; unmatched bases: 6. CDR1 and CDR2 (germline): SGHRS, YFSETQ. As DNA, the CDR3 is TGCGCCAGCAGCTTGGAGGGGGCCCCGAGCTACAATGAGCAGTTCTTC. It encodes CASSLEGAPSYNEQFF. The full variable domain, its missing parts supplied by reference TRBV5-1 and TRBJ2-1, is KAGVTQTPRYLIKTRGQQVTLSCSPISGHRSVSWYQQTPGQGLQFLFEYFSETQRNKGNFPGRFSGRQFSNSRSEMNVSTLELGDSALYLCASSLEGAPSYNEQFFGPGTRLTVL.

The sample holds a few counts of this clonotype. The rearrangement links TRBV2 to TRBJ2-7, with D hard to call. The CDR3 is made up of 11 amino acids. Trimming removed 9 bases at V and 0 bases at J, with 6 bases between. CDR1 and CDR2 (germline): SNHLY, FYNNEI. The CDR3 is CASRVSYEQYF. In nucleotides, the CDR3 is TGTGCCAGTCGGGTCTCCTACGAGCAGTACTTC.

The chain has TRBV11-1 and TRBJ2-1, with a possible D match to TRBD2 (6 bases). Germline CDR1 is SGHAT and CDR2 is FQDESV (reference sequence). V gave up 4 bases and J gave up 7 bases, with 26 bases separating them. The CDR3 has 18 residues. The CDR3 sequence is CASSSRSGVGRSKNEQFF. CDR3 in DNA: TGTGCCAGCAGCTCCCGCTCGGGTGTCGGGAGATCAAAAAATGAGCAGTTCTTC.

This clonotype has just one count. This chain links TRBV7-9 with TRBJ2-1; a weak D match, TRBD2 (6 bases). Germline V CDR1 and CDR2: SEHNR, FQNEAQ (reference sequence). Trimming removed 1 base from V and 10 bases from J, with 14 bases in between. The CDR3 has 14 residues. This chain's CDR3 is CASSLGGDFGEQFF. DNA for the CDR3: TGTGCCAGCAGCTTAGGCGGGGACTTCGGGGAGCAGTTCTTC.

This clonotype was detected only a few times. This chain links TRBV29-1 with TRBJ1-1; D is ambiguous. The CDR3 totals 11 residues. Trimming shortened V by 4 bases and J by 5 bases, and 8 bases separated the two germline ends. Germline-derived CDR1 and CDR2 are SQVTM and ANQGSEA. The DNA of the CDR3 is TGCAGCGTTGGCCCCGTGACTGAAGCTTTCTTT. This codes for CSVGPVTEAFF. Supplemented by reference TRBV29-1 and TRBJ1-1, the full variable domain reads SAVISQKPSRDICQRGTSLTIQCQVDSQVTMMFWYRQQPGQSLTLIATANQGSEATYESGFVIDKFPISRPNLTFSTLTVSNMSPEDSSIYLCSVGPVTEAFFGQGTRLTVV.

The chain employs TRBV28 and TRBJ2-2; 9 bases align to TRBD2. The trim removed 1 base at V and 5 bases at J, leaving 5 bases unmatched. CDR1 is MDHEN and CDR2 is SYDVKM in the germline V gene. The CDR3 has 16 amino acids. CDR3 DNA sequence: TGTGCCAGCAGTTTATCGGGACTAGCCCTTACCGGGGAGCTGTTTTTT. Protein: CASSLSGLALTGELFF.

This clonotype was found a few times. CDR3 bases: TGTGCCAGCAGCTTACGGACAGGCCCAGGAAAACTGTTTTTT. Protein product: CASSLRTGPGKLFF. The chain is built from TRBV11-2 and TRBJ1-4, with TRBD1 matching over 7 bases. CDR3 length equals 14 residues. CDR1 SGHAT and CDR2 FQNNGV come from the germline V gene. Losses at the gene ends were 2 bases for V and 10 bases for J; bases not matched to a gene: 7.

The chain couples TRBV5-1 to TRBJ1-2; perhaps TRBD1 as D (6 bases). V gave up 2 bases and J gave up 5 bases, with 13 bases separating them. CDR3 length equals 14 residues. CDR1 and CDR2 (germline): SGHRS, YFSETQ. The CDR3 region has the DNA TGCGCCAGCAGCTTCGGGACATTTGATTATGGCTACACCTTC. Its translation is CASSFGTFDYGYTF.